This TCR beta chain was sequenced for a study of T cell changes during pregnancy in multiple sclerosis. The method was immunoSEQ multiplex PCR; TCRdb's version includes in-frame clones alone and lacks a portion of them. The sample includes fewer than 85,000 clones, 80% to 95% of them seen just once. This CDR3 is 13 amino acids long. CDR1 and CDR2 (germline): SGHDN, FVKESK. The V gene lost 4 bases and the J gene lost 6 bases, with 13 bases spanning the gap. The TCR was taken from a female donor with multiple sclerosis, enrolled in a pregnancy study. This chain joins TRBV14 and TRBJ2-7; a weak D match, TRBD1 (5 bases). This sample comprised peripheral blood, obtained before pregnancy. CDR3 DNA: TGTGCCAGCAGCCCTGACAGTCCTGGCGAGCAGTACTTC. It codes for CASSPDSPGEQYF.